These T cell receptor beta chains were read from a single sample in a study of T cell changes during pregnancy in multiple sclerosis. Assay used: immunoSEQ multiplex PCR; TCRdb lists only in-frame clones, some missing. Of 35,000 to 40,000 clones detected, more than 75% appear once; the ten largest clones hold approximately 6.7%. The sequencing used CD8+ T cells from peripheral blood mononuclear cells, collected in the third trimester of pregnancy. All receptors come from a female donor with multiple sclerosis, enrolled in a pregnancy study. Both conserved end residues are part of each CDR3. D genes are given only for firm matches. Clone size, where shown, is once, few, many, or a class for clones that have expanded.

v_call: TRBV10-3; j_call: TRBJ2-3; clone_size: NA; d_call: NA; cdr3_aa: CAISRTATDTQYF; cdr3_nt: TGTGCCATCAGTAGGACAGCCACAGATACGCAGTATTTT
v_call: TRBV19; j_call: TRBJ2-3; clone_size: once; d_call: TRBD2; cdr3_aa: CASSNYLAGAMDTQYF; cdr3_nt: TGTGCCAGTAGTAACTACCTAGCGGGGGCCATGGATACGCAGTATTTT
v_call: TRBV7-2; j_call: TRBJ2-1; clone_size: once; d_call: NA; cdr3_aa: CASSLALQGGSYNEQFF; cdr3_nt: TGTGCCAGCAGCTTAGCGCTACAAGGGGGCTCCTACAATGAGCAGTTCTTC
v_call: TRBV5-1; j_call: TRBJ2-1; clone_size: NA; d_call: TRBD2; cdr3_aa: CASSWRTSDEQFF; cdr3_nt: TGCGCCAGCAGCTGGAGGACTAGTGATGAGCAGTTCTTC
v_call: TRBV4-2; j_call: TRBJ2-1; clone_size: medium-sized; d_call: TRBD2; cdr3_aa: CASSQDLGGGSDEQFF; cdr3_nt: TGTGCCAGCAGCCAAGATCTGGGGGGGGGATCGGATGAGCAGTTCTTC
v_call: TRBV5-6; j_call: TRBJ2-7; clone_size: NA; d_call: TRBD1; cdr3_aa: CASSPEGTGGNEQYF; cdr3_nt: TGTGCCAGCAGCCCTGAGGGGACAGGGGGCAACGAGCAGTACTTC
v_call: TRBV4-1; j_call: TRBJ1-2; clone_size: NA; d_call: NA; cdr3_aa: CASSQGPGSYGYTF; cdr3_nt: TGCGCCAGCAGCCAAGGGCCAGGGTCCTATGGCTACACCTTC
v_call: TRBV7-2; j_call: TRBJ2-7; clone_size: few; d_call: NA; cdr3_aa: CASSLVIPYEQYF; cdr3_nt: TGTGCCAGCAGCTTAGTAATCCCCTACGAGCAGTACTTC
v_call: TRBV4-1; j_call: TRBJ2-5; clone_size: NA; d_call: TRBD2; cdr3_aa: CASSQPGTIQETQYF; cdr3_nt: TGCGCCAGCAGCCAACCGGGGACTATTCAAGAGACCCAGTACTTC
v_call: TRBV6-5; j_call: TRBJ1-1; clone_size: NA; d_call: TRBD1; cdr3_aa: CASSYHRQGGPHEAFF; cdr3_nt: TGTGCCAGCAGTTACCACCGACAGGGGGGGCCCCATGAAGCTTTCTTT
v_call: TRBV7-9; j_call: TRBJ1-6; clone_size: few; d_call: NA; cdr3_aa: CASSHLSSPLHF; cdr3_nt: TGTGCCAGCAGTCACCTGAGTTCACCCCTCCACTTT
v_call: TRBV5-8; j_call: TRBJ2-5; clone_size: NA; d_call: NA; cdr3_aa: CATSQETQYF; cdr3_nt: TGTGCCACCTCTCAGGAGACCCAGTACTTC
v_call: TRBV6-5; j_call: TRBJ2-3; clone_size: NA; d_call: NA; cdr3_aa: CASTPSGLTTDTQYF; cdr3_nt: TGTGCCAGCACTCCCAGCGGGCTAACCACAGATACGCAGTATTTT
v_call: TRBV1; j_call: TRBJ1-1; clone_size: NA; d_call: NA; cdr3_aa: CTSDLGGDTEAFF; cdr3_nt: TGCACCAGCGACCTAGGGGGGGACACTGAAGCTTTCTTT
v_call: TRBV14; j_call: TRBJ2-5; clone_size: NA; d_call: TRBD1; cdr3_aa: CASSQDRWTGGRQETQYF; cdr3_nt: TGTGCCAGCAGCCAAGACCGTTGGACAGGGGGCCGACAAGAGACCCAGTACTTC
v_call: TRBV9; j_call: TRBJ1-2; clone_size: NA; d_call: TRBD1; cdr3_aa: CASSVAGGPYTF; cdr3_nt: TGTGCCAGCAGCGTGGCAGGGGGCCCCTACACCTTC
v_call: TRBV9; j_call: TRBJ2-1; clone_size: NA; d_call: NA; cdr3_aa: CASSGSGAAYNEQFF; cdr3_nt: TGTGCCAGCAGCGGATCAGGGGCCGCCTACAATGAGCAGTTCTTC
v_call: TRBV28; j_call: TRBJ1-2; clone_size: NA; d_call: TRBD1; cdr3_aa: CASSLGTGGCTF; cdr3_nt: TGTGCCAGCAGTTTAGGGACAGGGGGCTGCACCTTC
v_call: TRBV19; j_call: TRBJ1-5; clone_size: few; d_call: NA; cdr3_aa: CASSITAGLQPQHF; cdr3_nt: TGTGCCAGTAGTATAACCGCTGGCTTACAGCCCCAGCATTTT
v_call: TRBV5-6; j_call: TRBJ2-4; clone_size: few; d_call: NA; cdr3_aa: CASSAPAGTASKNIQYF; cdr3_nt: TGTGCCAGCAGCGCCCCGGCGGGGACGGCGTCCAAAAACATTCAGTACTTC
v_call: TRBV7-9; j_call: TRBJ1-1; clone_size: few; d_call: NA; cdr3_aa: CASSFVKPGDTEAFF; cdr3_nt: TGTGCCAGCAGCTTCGTTAAGCCCGGGGACACTGAAGCTTTCTTT
v_call: TRBV9; j_call: TRBJ1-2; clone_size: NA; d_call: TRBD1; cdr3_aa: CASSVHGQGLNYGYTF; cdr3_nt: TGTGCCAGCAGCGTTCACGGACAGGGACTTAACTATGGCTACACCTTC